This entry lists 9 T cell receptor beta chains sequenced from one sample in a study of T cells in Graves' hyperthyroidism and ophthalmopathy. RNA transcripts provided the source from which TCR beta CDR3 regions were amplified. Primed by the HTBI set, a first-round RT-PCR was run on the TCR CDR3. MiXCR, applied by TCRdb to the multiplex PCR reads, yields one record per CDR3 protein. The table shows approximately 520,000 distinct CDR3 sequences, with 24% occurring only once. Sequenced sample: blood. The origin of the receptors is a woman under 40 with Graves' ophthalmopathy.

The sample holds many counts of this clonotype. V and J are TRBV7-2 and TRBJ1-2; weak D call: TRBD1 (6 bases). The CDR3 is made up of 15 amino acids. Trimming removed 3 bases at V and 3 bases at J, with 14 bases between. CDR1 SGHTA and CDR2 FQGNSA come from the germline V gene. CDR3 sequence (DNA): TGTGCCAGCAGCTTGGGGGGGGCGCTTGACTATGGCTACACCTTC. It is translated as CASSLGGALDYGYTF.

This clonotype has at least ten counts. CDR3 sequence: CASSLGGVLYEQYF. The CDR3 nucleotides are TGTGCCAGCAGTTTGGGCGGGGTCCTCTACGAGCAGTACTTC. The chain has TRBV12-3 or TRBV12-4 and TRBJ2-7; D possibly corresponds to TRBD2 (6 bases). The CDR3 consists of 14 residues. Trimming left V 3 bases short and J 3 bases short, with 12 bases between.

This clonotype was observed many times. A much larger clone lies one base from this, so it may be a read error. The rearrangement uses TRBV14 and TRBJ2-5, with 13 bases identical to TRBD2. The V gene's germline CDR1 is SGHDN and CDR2 FVKESK. This CDR3 is built from 15 residues. The ends lost 4 bases at V and 3 bases at J; junction bases unmatched: 2. Here the CDR3 reads CASSLGLAGKETQYF. DNA of the CDR3: TGTGCCAGCAGCCTGGGACTAGCGGGGAAAGAGACCCAGTACTTC.

This clonotype was counted at least ten times. The rearrangement joins TRBV11-2 to TRBJ2-5; D is undetermined. V was pared by 2 bases and J by 5 bases, with 12 bases between. CDR1 and CDR2 from the germline V gene are SGHAT and FQNNGV. CDR3 length equals 14 residues. This chain's CDR3 is CASSLTPGFETQYF. The CDR3 DNA is TGTGCCAGCAGCTTAACTCCGGGTTTTGAGACCCAGTACTTC.

This clonotype occurred many times. J is TRBJ1-2 and V is TRBV6-1; 8 bases align to TRBD1. In germline, CDR1 is MNHNS, CDR2 SASEGT. With V trimmed by 6 bases and J by 4 bases, 7 bases remained unmatched. The CDR3 loop spans 14 amino acids. The CDR3 loop reads CASSRGQGTYGYTF. In DNA, the CDR3 is TGTGCCAGCAGCAGAGGACAGGGCACCTATGGCTACACCTTC.

This clonotype has just a few counts. The V call is TRBV27, the J call TRBJ2-7; tentative D call: TRBD2 (6 bases). V was cut by 6 bases and J by 0 bases, with 18 bases left in between. Germline V gene lookup returns CDR1 MNHEY and CDR2 SMNVEV (reference sequence). The CDR3 runs 16 residues. CDR3 in DNA: TGTGCCAGCAGGGGGGGAAGCGGGTCAAGCTCCTACGAGCAGTACTTC. Residues: CASRGGSGSSSYEQYF.

The chain carries TRBV29-1 and TRBJ1-2, with 9 bases fitting TRBD1. The CDR3 consists of 14 residues. V lost 0 bases to trimming and J lost 4 bases; unmatched junction nucleotides: 3. CDR1 is SQVTM, CDR2 ANQGSEA, per germline. CDR3 loop: CSVEDGTGTYGYTF. CDR3 sequence (DNA): TGCAGCGTTGAAGATGGGACAGGGACCTATGGCTACACCTTC.

This clonotype was detected many times. This chain links TRBV28 with TRBJ1-1; D uncertain. This CDR3 comprises 13 residues. Germline V gives CDR1 MDHEN, CDR2 SYDVKM. V was trimmed by 5 bases and J by 5 bases, leaving 12 bases between them. The CDR3 region has the DNA TGTGCCAGCAGTCCGAACCTAAGAACTGAAGCTTTCTTT. It is translated as CASSPNLRTEAFF.

This clonotype has more than one count but fewer than ten. The chain employs TRBV6-4 and TRBJ2-2; 7 bases line up with TRBD1. The CDR3 extends over 15 amino acids. Germline V gene data show CDR1 as MRHNA and CDR2 as SNTAGT. V lost 3 bases and J lost 1; bases outside the gene matches: 2. The DNA for the CDR3 is TGTGCCAGCAGTGAAACAGGGGAGAACACCGGGGAGCTGTTTTTT. Translating it yields CASSETGENTGELFF.